This TCR beta chain was obtained from a study of T cells in Graves' hyperthyroidism and ophthalmopathy. Diagnosis rested on symptoms, serum thyroxine and TRAb, thyroid ultrasound, and orbital computed tomography. Trimming cost V 5 bases and J 3 bases; bases outside gene matches: 6. Per the germline V gene, CDR1 is LGHDT and CDR2 is YNNKEL (reference sequence). CDR3 length: 15 amino acids. There were TCR beta CDR3 regions amplified from RNA transcripts. During a first-round RT-PCR of the TCR CDR3, the HTBI primer set was used. TCRdb recomputed calls from the multiplex PCR reads with MiXCR, one row per CDR3 protein. The repertoire holds hundreds of thousands of distinct CDR3 sequences, 15% to 20% seen once, with 40% to 50% in the top ten. This clonotype showed up many times.

The TCR comes from a man in his forties with Graves' ophthalmopathy. The chain joins TRBV3-1 to TRBJ2-7; 11 bases are shared with TRBD2. The material sequenced was blood. This CDR3 is CASSIGTSGRYEQYF. Written as DNA, the CDR3 is TGTGCCAGCAGCATAGGGACTAGCGGACGCTACGAGCAGTACTTC.